This TCR beta chain was captured by sequencing in a study of shared clonotypes between healthy human individuals. Only CD45RO-negative cells positively selected for CCR7 counted as naive CD8 cells, so terminally differentiated effector memory CD45RA+ cells were excluded. Sequenced by immunoSEQ multiplex PCR; TCRdb stores in-frame clones only, minus some. The sample consists of millions of clones, roughly 94% of them appearing once. The sample consisted of naive CD8+ T cells sorted from blood. The sequence derives from a man aged 18 to 30 in good health.

CDR3 residues: CASSYARDSYGYTF. CDR3 nucleotides: TGTGCCAGCAGTTACGCTCGGGACAGCTATGGCTACACCTTC. J is TRBJ1-2 and V is TRBV6-5; 7 positions agree with TRBD1. J was trimmed by 4 bases and V by 2 bases; bases with no gene match: 4. From germline, CDR1 is MNHEY and CDR2 SVGAGI. This CDR3 is 14 amino acids long.